The 18 T cell receptor beta chains given below trace back to one sample, sequenced in a study of T cell responses to AZD1222 COVID-19 vaccine. Clones were sequenced by immunoSEQ multiplex PCR, and TCRdb holds only the in-frame ones, with some missing. This sample has some 140,000 clones, with less than 95% found just once. Here the sequenced sample was peripheral blood, taken on day 0 of AZD1222 vaccination. The receptors stem from an adult in good health.

The chain recombines TRBV11-2 with TRBJ1-2; a weak D match, TRBD1 (5 bases). Germline V lookup: CDR1 SGHAT, CDR2 FQNNGV. The CDR3 is 15 amino acids. Trimming took off 2 bases at V and 4 bases at J, with 14 bases between the two ends. DNA of the CDR3: TGTGCCAGCAGCTTATTTGGCAGGGCCCCCTATGGCTACACCTTC. Its protein product is CASSLFGRAPYGYTF.

The rearrangement uses TRBV11-1 and TRBJ1-2, with D perhaps TRBD1 (6 bases). V was shortened by 2 bases and J by 1 base, with 14 bases between the two germline ends. The germline V gene encodes CDR1 SGHAT and CDR2 FQDESV (reference sequence). The CDR3 sequence is 16 residues long. The CDR3 DNA follows: TGTGCCAGCAGCTTACTATCAGGGGCTAATAACTATGGCTACACCTTC. Protein: CASSLLSGANNYGYTF. Drawing the rest from reference TRBV11-1 and TRBJ1-2, the complete variable domain is EAEVAQSPRYKITEKSQAVAFWCDPISGHATLYWYRQILGQGPELLVQFQDESVVDDSQLPKDRFSAERLKGVDSTLKIQPAELGDSAMYLCASSLLSGANNYGYTFGSGTRLTVV.

The chain is built from TRBV7-2 and TRBJ1-6, with D unclear. V was pared by 0 bases and J by 3 bases, with 3 bases between. CDR1 SGHTA and CDR2 FQGNSA come from the germline V gene. The length of the CDR3 is 14 residues. The CDR3 sequence is CASSLAVYNSPLHF. The CDR3 DNA is TGTGCCAGCAGCTTAGCGGTCTATAATTCACCCCTCCACTTT.

The chain is built from TRBV9 and TRBJ1-1, with D unresolved. CDR1 is SGDLS and CDR2 is YYNGEE in the germline V gene. The V and J ends lost 3 bases and 6 bases respectively, with 9 bases between them. CDR3 length equals 12 residues. The CDR3 DNA reads TGTGCCAGCAGCGCCGGGAGGGCTGAAGCTTTCTTT. It encodes CASSAGRAEAFF. The full variable domain, in which reference TRBV9 and TRBJ1-1 provide the parts outside the CDR3, is DSGVTQTPKHLITATGQRVTLRCSPRSGDLSVYWYQQSLDQGLQFLIQYYNGEERAKGNILERFSAQQFPDLHSELNLSSLELGDSALYFCASSAGRAEAFFGQGTRLTVV.

V usage is TRBV9 and J usage is TRBJ1-2; 7 nucleotides match TRBD1. Germline loops: CDR1 SGDLS, CDR2 YYNGEE. V lost 2 bases, J lost 4 bases, and 11 bases stayed unmatched. This CDR3 region has 16 residues. The CDR3 is CASSVNRGSFSYGYTF. DNA of the CDR3: TGTGCCAGCAGCGTGAACAGGGGTTCTTTCTCCTATGGCTACACCTTC.

The chain carries TRBV2 and TRBJ1-2; weak D call: TRBD1 (6 bases). This CDR3 contains 16 residues. CDR1 is SNHLY and CDR2 is FYNNEI in the germline V gene. V lost 7 bases to trimming and J lost 2 bases, with 20 bases between them. Here the CDR3 reads CASTTGGTGGNYGYTF. In nucleotides, the CDR3 is TGTGCCAGCACGACAGGAGGAACAGGAGGGAACTATGGCTACACCTTC.

The genes are TRBV7-3 and TRBJ2-3; TRBD1 might be the D (6 bases). The CDR3 has 14 amino acids. V lost 3 bases to trimming and J lost 7 bases, with 14 bases between them. Germline V gene lookup returns CDR1 SGHTA and CDR2 FQGTGA. In DNA form, the CDR3 reads TGTGCCAGCAGCTTGGGGGCGAAGCAATATACGCAGTATTTT. As protein: CASSLGAKQYTQYF.

The CDR3, as DNA: TGCGCCAGCAGCCAGCGGAGGGGTGGGGACACTGAAGCTTTCTTT. Encoded protein: CASSQRRGGDTEAFF. The chain has TRBV5-1 and TRBJ1-1, with D possibly matching TRBD1 (5 bases). The CDR3 sequence is 15 residues long. In germline, CDR1 is SGHRS, CDR2 YFSETQ. The germline V and J ends were trimmed by 4 bases and 3 bases, with 16 bases remaining between them.

This rearrangement joins TRBV2 to TRBJ2-7; no clear D gene. CDR3 length: 12 residues. The ends were cut back, 8 bases at V and 3 bases at J, with 11 bases in the middle. The germline gives CDR1 SNHLY, CDR2 FYNNEI. CDR3 coding DNA: TGTGCCAGCCTCAGTCTCTTCTACGAGCAGTACTTC. Translated: CASLSLFYEQYF.

This clone has only a few counts. The chain joins TRBV11-2 to TRBJ2-4; 10 nucleotides agree with TRBD2. V dropped 1 base and J dropped 1; count of bases not matched to a gene: 10. The CDR3 is 19 residues long. From germline, CDR1 is SGHAT and CDR2 FQNNGV. CDR3 protein: CASSLASGGIKGAKNIQYF. The CDR3 DNA reads as TGTGCCAGCAGCTTAGCTAGCGGGGGAATTAAGGGGGCCAAAAACATTCAGTACTTC.

This rearrangement joins TRBV2 to TRBJ2-1; no firm D call. Germline CDR1 and CDR2: SNHLY and FYNNEI. The CDR3 has 12 residues. V was clipped by 7 bases and J by 8 bases, with 12 bases between them. The CDR3 here is CASNRYRDEQFF. The DNA for the CDR3 is TGTGCCAGCAATAGGTACCGGGATGAGCAGTTCTTC.

This rearrangement joins TRBV5-1 to TRBJ2-1; 11 nucleotides align to TRBD2. V shed 1 base, J shed 8 bases, and the junction held 8 bases outside the gene matches. Germline V gives CDR1 SGHRS, CDR2 YFSETQ. This CDR3 is 16 amino acids long. CDR3 DNA: TGCGCCAGCAGCTTGATAACTAGCGGGGGAGGGTATGAGCAGTTCTTC. Protein: CASSLITSGGGYEQFF. Variable domain in full (rest from reference TRBV5-1 and TRBJ2-1): KAGVTQTPRYLIKTRGQQVTLSCSPISGHRSVSWYQQTPGQGLQFLFEYFSETQRNKGNFPGRFSGRQFSNSRSEMNVSTLELGDSALYLCASSLITSGGGYEQFFGPGTRLTVL.

The V and J genes are TRBV7-2 and TRBJ1-4; possible D gene TRBD1, 6 bases. The CDR3 totals 16 residues. Germline CDR1 SGHTA, CDR2 FQGNSA. V was cut by 5 bases and J by 3 bases, with 16 bases left in between. The CDR3 region is CASSPPRGAANEKLFF. Here the CDR3 DNA reads TGTGCCAGCAGCCCGCCGCGGGGGGCGGCTAATGAAAAACTGTTTTTT.

CDR3 nucleotide sequence: TGTGCCAGCAGTTCGCCCTTGGGGGACACTGAAGCTTTCTTT. Translation: CASSSPLGDTEAFF. The chain combines TRBV28 with TRBJ1-1; TRBD1 might be the D (5 bases). V dropped 4 bases and J dropped 3 bases, with 12 bases sitting between them. This CDR3 is built from 14 residues. The germline V gene has CDR1 MDHEN and CDR2 SYDVKM.

V and J are TRBV9 and TRBJ2-3, with D possibly TRBD2 on 6 matching bases. Trimming shortened V by 3 bases and J by 5 bases, and 19 bases separated the two germline ends. The CDR3 runs to 16 residues. Germline V gene lookup returns CDR1 SGDLS and CDR2 YYNGEE. In DNA, the CDR3 is TGTGCCAGCAGCGCCTTTCTAGCGCGCTTCGGAGATACGCAGTATTTT. Translating gives CASSAFLARFGDTQYF.

The chain is built from TRBV6-1 and TRBJ2-7; TRBD2 is a possible D gene (5 bases). The CDR3 totals 11 residues. Germline V gives CDR1 MNHNS, CDR2 SASEGT. Trimming cost V 0 bases and J 13 bases, with 10 bases left between them. The CDR3 region is CASSEALRDYF. The CDR3 coding sequence is TGTGCCAGCAGTGAAGCGCTTCGGGATTACTTC.

The chain couples TRBV21-1 to TRBJ2-2. TRBV21-1 is deemed a pseudogene. The CDR3 loop spans 16 amino acids. The CDR3: CASIFNGFLITGELFF. DNA of the CDR3: TGTGCCAGCATCTTCAACGGATTTCTTATTACCGGGGAGCTGTTTTTT.

The chain uses TRBV5-1 and TRBJ2-7, with D perhaps TRBD2 (6 bases). The ends were cut back, 4 bases at V and 6 bases at J, with 20 bases in the middle. The germline gives CDR1 SGHRS, CDR2 YFSETQ. CDR3 length: 15 residues. CDR3 in DNA: TGCGCCAGCAGCGGAGAAGACGCGGGGCCCCTCGAGCAGTACTTC. Translation: CASSGEDAGPLEQYF.